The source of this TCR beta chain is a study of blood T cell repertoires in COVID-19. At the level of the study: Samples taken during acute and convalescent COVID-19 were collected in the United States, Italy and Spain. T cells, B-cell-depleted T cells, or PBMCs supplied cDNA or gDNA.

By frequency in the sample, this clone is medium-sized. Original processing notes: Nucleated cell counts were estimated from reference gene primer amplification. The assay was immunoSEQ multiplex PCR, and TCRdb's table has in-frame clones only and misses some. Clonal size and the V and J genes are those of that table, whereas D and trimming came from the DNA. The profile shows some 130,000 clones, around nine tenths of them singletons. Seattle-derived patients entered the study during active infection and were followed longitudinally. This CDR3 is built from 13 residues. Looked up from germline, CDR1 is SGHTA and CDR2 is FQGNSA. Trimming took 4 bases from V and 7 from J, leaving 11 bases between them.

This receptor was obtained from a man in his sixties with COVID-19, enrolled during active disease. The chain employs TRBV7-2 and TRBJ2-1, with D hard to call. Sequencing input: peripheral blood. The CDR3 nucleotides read TGTGCCAGCAGCTCTAATAGCCTTAATGAGCAGTTCTTC. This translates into CASSSNSLNEQFF.